This T cell receptor beta chain is from a study of T-cell reconstitution after alpha-beta-depleted transplantation in children. Preparation of the TCRbeta library was carried out with unique molecular identifiers. TCRdb recomputed calls from the PCR reads with MiXCR, one row per CDR3 protein. The sample lists some 110,000 distinct CDR3 sequences, approximately 10% occurring once. The table lists this clonotype with a count of one. What it binds is not known. Study conclusions and caveats: Surviving recipient cells, namely T cells and thymic progenitors, were the source of high day-60 TCRbeta diversity in some patients. Approximately two months post-transplant, alpha-beta T cells reportedly originated from several hundred expanded graft clones. The main origin of T-cell counts and diversity one year after transplant was newly produced T cells.

V trimming: 5 bases; J trimming: 7 bases; junction bases outside the gene matches: 24. CDR1 is DFQATT and CDR2 is SNEGSKA in the germline V gene (reference sequence). The CDR3 runs to 20 residues. The TCR sequence derives from a boy under 10 years old with acute lymphoblastic leukemia, due to receive a stem cell transplant. The V gene is TRBV20-1, the J gene TRBJ2-1; 12 bases line up with TRBD2. Material: PBMCs, obtained before TCRalphabeta/CD19-depleted stem cell transplant. The CDR3 region is CSAGGGTSGGHGVLVNEQFF. CDR3 in DNA: TGCAGTGCTGGGGGGGGAACTAGCGGGGGGCACGGGGTGTTAGTGAATGAGCAGTTCTTC.